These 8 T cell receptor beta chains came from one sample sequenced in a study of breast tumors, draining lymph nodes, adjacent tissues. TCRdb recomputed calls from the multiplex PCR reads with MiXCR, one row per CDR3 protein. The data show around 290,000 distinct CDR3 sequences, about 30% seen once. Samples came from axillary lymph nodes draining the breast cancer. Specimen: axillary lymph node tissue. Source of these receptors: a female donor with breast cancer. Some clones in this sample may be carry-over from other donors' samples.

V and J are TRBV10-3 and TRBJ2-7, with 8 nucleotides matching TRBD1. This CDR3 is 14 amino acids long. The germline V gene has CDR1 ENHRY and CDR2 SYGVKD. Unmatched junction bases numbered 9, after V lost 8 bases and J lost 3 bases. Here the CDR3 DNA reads TGTGCCATCTGGGTGGCAGGGGGCCTCTACGAGCAGTACTTC. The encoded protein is CAIWVAGGLYEQYF.

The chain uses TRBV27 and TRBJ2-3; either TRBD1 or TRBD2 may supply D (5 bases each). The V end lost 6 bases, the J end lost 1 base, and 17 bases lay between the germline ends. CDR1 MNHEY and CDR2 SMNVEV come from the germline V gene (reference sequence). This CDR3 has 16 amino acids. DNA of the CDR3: TGTGCCAGCAGCCCTGGGTTTTTGGGGGGCACAGATACGCAGTATTTT. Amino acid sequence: CASSPGFLGGTDTQYF.

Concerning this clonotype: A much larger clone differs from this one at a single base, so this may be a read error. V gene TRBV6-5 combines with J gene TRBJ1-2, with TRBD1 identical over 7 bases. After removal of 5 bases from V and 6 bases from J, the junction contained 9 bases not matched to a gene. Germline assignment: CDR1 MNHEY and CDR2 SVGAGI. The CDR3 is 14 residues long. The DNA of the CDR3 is TGTGCCAGCAGTCACACAGGGGACAAAAATGGCTACACCTTC. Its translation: CASSHTGDKNGYTF.

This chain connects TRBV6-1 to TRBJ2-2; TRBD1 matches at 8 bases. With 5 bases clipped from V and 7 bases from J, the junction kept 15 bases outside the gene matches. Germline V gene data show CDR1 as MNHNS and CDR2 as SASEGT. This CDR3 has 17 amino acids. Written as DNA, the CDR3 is TGTGCCAGCAGTCACGGAGTCAGGGGGCGTGGGATCGGGGAGCTGTTTTTT. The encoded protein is CASSHGVRGRGIGELFF.

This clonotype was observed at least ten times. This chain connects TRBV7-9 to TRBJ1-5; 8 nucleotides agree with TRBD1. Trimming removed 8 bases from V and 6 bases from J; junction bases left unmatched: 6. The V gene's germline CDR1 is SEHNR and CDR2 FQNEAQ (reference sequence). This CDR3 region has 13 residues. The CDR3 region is CASADRGGQPQHF. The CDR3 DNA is TGTGCCAGCGCAGACAGGGGAGGTCAGCCCCAGCATTTT.

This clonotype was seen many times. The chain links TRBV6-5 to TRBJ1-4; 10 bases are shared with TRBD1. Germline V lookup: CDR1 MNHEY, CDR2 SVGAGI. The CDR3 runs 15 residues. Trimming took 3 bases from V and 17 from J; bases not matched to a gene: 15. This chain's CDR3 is CASSYKRTGGSPLFF. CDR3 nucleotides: TGTGCCAGCAGTTATAAGAGGACAGGGGGTAGTCCGCTATTTTTT.

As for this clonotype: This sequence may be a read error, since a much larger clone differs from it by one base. The CDR3 coding sequence is TGTGCCAGCAGCGCCACCGGGGGGGGCGCATTCAACGAGCAGCACTTC. This translates into CASSATGGGAFNEQHF. This sequence joins TRBV7-8 and TRBJ2-7, with 8 bases fitting TRBD2. The germline CDR1 and CDR2 sequences are SGHVS and FQNEAQ. The CDR3 is 16 residues long.

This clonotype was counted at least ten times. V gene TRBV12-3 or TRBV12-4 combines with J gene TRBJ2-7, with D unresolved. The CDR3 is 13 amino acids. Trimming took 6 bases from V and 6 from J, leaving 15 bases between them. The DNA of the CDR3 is TGTGCCAGCAGGCCCGGCACCTCCCCCGAGCAGTACTTC. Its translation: CASRPGTSPEQYF.